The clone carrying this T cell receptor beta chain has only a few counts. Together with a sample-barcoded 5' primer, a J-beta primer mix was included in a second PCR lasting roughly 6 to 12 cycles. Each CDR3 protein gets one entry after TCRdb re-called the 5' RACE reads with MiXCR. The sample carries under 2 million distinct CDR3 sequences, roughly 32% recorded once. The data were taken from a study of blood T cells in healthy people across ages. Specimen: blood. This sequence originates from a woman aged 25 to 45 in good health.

The CDR3 coding sequence is TGTGCCAGCAGCCCGGGGGGAGCCCCCCCAGATACGCAGTATTTT. Protein sequence: CASSPGGAPPDTQYF. The J gene is TRBJ2-3, the V gene TRBV13; 7 bases match TRBD2. The CDR3 is 15 amino acids. Germline-derived CDR1 and CDR2 are PRHDT and FYEKMQ (reference sequence). V shed 5 bases and J 4 bases; nucleotides not matched to a gene: 9.